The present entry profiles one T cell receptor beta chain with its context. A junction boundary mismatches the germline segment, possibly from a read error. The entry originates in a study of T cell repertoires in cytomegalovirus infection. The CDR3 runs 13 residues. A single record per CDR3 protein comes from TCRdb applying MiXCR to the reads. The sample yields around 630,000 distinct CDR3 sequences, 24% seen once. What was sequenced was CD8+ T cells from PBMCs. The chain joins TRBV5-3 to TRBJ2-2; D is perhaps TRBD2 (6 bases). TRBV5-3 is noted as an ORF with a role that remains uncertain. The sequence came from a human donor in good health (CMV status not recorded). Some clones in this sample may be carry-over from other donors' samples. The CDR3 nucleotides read TGTACCAGCAGCTTGATCGGGGGTGGGGAGCTGTTTTTT. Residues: CTSSLIGGGELFF.